This TCR beta chain was recorded in a study of blood T cell repertoires in COVID-19 (dated by TCRdb to 2020 to 2022). In terms of the full investigation: Samples covering the acute and convalescent phases of COVID-19 were provided by collaborators in the United States, Italy and Spain. The material from the prospective study consisted of cDNA or gDNA derived from T cells, B-cell-depleted T cells, or PBMCs. Subjects who had been exposed to COVID-19, were actively infected with it, or had recovered from it provided the deeply sampled blood TCRbeta repertoires that made up the dataset. The repertoires were released in a freely available public database intended as a resource for research on the immune response to SARS-CoV-2. The samples were drawn from the first 160 participants of the ongoing ImmuneRACE study and from 950 to 1,500 subjects provided by 6 global collaborators. A de-identified subject ID, COVID-19 status, age in years and sex were almost always included in the sample metadata. Where available, HLA class I and class II types were taken from metadata supplied by the sample provider and were not determined by assay-based typing. On the study overall, not on this receptor specifically: The amount of clinical and demographic metadata varied by source and participant and was provided uncurated.

TCRbeta CDR3 regions were amplified from genomic DNA by means of the immunoSEQ Assay, a bias-controlled multiplex PCR. Concerning the study's data processing: The number of nucleated cells in each sample was estimated by amplification of reference gene primers within the assay. To quantify the absolute abundance of each unique TCRbeta CDR3 rearrangement, sequence reads were collapsed and filtered. For each sample, productive Simpson clonality was calculated as the square root of Simpson's diversity index across productive rearrangements. TCRdb took over this immuneACCESS table, retaining in-frame rearrangements with V and J assigned. Such tables are incomplete; in checked studies, under half of the missing clones stem from an unresolved V gene, and the remainder is unexplained. That table furnishes V, J and clone size, whereas the DNA furnished D and trimming. Across this sample there are about 150,000 clones, with roughly 88% seen only once. 7.2% of the sample is taken by the ten largest.

The collaborating institutions used their own protocols to collect whole blood in K2EDTA tubes. For TCRbeta analysis, collaborator samples were shipped as frozen whole blood, as isolated PBMCs, or as DNA extracted from either sample type. Reading the germline V gene gives CDR1 SGHVS and CDR2 FQNEAQ. Deletion took 1 base off V and 2 bases off J, with a span of 15 bases between the germline ends. Taken from cysteine to phenylalanine, the CDR3 has 17 residues. The kept DNA is CDR3 alone, 51 bases in frame from the first base. As regards this clone: The antigen this receptor binds is unknown. The record has no base qualities; no much larger clone is one base away.

The TCR sequence derives from a woman between 45 and 60 years old in a cohort sampled during active or convalescent COVID-19. The sample consisted of peripheral blood. The V gene is TRBV7-8 and the J gene is TRBJ2-1; matching of 7 bases hints at TRBD2 as the D gene. The CDR3 is CASSLEGGGLAYNEQFF. The nucleotide sequence reads TGTGCCAGCAGCTTAGAGGGGGGGGGCCTAGCCTACAATGAGCAGTTCTTC.